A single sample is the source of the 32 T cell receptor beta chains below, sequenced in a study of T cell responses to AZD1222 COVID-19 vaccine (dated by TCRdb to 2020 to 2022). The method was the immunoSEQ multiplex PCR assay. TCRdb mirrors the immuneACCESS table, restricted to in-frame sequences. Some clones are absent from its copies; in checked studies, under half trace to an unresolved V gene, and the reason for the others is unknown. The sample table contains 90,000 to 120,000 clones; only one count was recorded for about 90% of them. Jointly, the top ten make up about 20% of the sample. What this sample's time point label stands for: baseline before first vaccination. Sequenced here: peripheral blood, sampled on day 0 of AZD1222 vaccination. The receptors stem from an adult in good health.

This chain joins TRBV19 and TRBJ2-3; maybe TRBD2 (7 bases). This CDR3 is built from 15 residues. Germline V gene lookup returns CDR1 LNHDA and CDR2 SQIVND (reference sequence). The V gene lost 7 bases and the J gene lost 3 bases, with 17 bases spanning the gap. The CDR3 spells CASTKGGVGTDTQYF. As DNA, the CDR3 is TGTGCCAGTACCAAGGGGGGGGTCGGGACAGATACGCAGTATTTT.

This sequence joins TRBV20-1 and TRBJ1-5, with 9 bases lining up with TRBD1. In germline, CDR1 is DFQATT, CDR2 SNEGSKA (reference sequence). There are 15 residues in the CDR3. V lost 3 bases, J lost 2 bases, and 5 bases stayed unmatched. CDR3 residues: CSASQQGAGNQPQHF. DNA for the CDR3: TGCAGTGCTAGTCAACAGGGGGCCGGCAATCAGCCCCAGCATTTT.

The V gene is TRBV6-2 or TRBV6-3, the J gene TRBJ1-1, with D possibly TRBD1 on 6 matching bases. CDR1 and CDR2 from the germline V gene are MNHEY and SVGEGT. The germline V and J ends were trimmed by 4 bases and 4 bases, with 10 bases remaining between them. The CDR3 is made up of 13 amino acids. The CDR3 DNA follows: TGTGCCAGCAGTTTCACGGGGGCCACTGAAGCTTTCTTT. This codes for CASSFTGATEAFF.

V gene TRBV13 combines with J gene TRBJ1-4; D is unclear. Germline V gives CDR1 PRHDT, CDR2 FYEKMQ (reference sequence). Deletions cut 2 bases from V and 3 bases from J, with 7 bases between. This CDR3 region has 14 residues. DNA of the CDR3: TGTGCCAGCAGCTTAAGGGTGGCTAATGAAAAACTGTTTTTT. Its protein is CASSLRVANEKLFF.

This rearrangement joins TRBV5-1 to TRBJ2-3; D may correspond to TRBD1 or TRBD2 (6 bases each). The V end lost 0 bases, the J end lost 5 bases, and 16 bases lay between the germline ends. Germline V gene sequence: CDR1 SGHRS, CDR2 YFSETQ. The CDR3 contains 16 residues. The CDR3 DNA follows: TGCGCCAGCAGCTTGGAGGCGGGGTCCAGGGGAGATACGCAGTATTTT. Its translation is CASSLEAGSRGDTQYF.

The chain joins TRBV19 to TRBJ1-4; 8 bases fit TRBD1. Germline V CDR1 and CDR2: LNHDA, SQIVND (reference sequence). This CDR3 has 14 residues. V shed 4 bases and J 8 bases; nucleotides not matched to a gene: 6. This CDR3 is CASSTDRGAEKLFF. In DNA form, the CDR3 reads TGTGCCAGTAGTACAGACAGGGGCGCAGAAAAACTGTTTTTT.

CDR3 sequence (DNA): TGCAGCGTAGCAGTAGCGGGGGAGTACAATGAGCAGTTCTTC. Its protein product is CSVAVAGEYNEQFF. The chain employs TRBV29-1 and TRBJ2-1; 9 nucleotides align to TRBD2. CDR1 is SQVTM, CDR2 ANQGSEA, per germline. The ends lost 6 bases at V and 4 bases at J; junction bases unmatched: 7. CDR3 size: 14 residues.

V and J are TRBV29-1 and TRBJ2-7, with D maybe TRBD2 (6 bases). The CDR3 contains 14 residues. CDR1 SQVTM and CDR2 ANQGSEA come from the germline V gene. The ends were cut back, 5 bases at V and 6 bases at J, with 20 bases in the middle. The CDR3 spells CSVRGNSLGGEQYF. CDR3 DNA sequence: TGCAGCGTTCGAGGCAATTCCCTGGGGGGCGAGCAGTACTTC.

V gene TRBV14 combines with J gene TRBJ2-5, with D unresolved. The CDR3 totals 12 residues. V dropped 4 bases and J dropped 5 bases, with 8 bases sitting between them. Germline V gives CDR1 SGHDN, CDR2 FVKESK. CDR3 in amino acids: CASSLLGETQYF. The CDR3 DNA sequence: TGTGCCAGCAGCCTACTGGGGGAGACCCAGTACTTC.

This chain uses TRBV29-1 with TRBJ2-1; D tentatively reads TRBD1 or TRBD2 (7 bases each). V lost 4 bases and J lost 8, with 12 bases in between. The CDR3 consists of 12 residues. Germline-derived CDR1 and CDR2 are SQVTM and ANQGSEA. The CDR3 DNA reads TGCAGCGTTGCAGGGGGGAGGGATGAGCAGTTCTTC. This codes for CSVAGGRDEQFF.

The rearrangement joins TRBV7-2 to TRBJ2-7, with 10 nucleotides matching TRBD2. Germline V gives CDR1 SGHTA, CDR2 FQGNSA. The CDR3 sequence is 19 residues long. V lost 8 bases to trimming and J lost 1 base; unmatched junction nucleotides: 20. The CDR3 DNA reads TGTGCCAGCCGCCCGATGGGTGGTAGCGGGGGGCCTCAATCCTACGAGCAGTACTTC. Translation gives CASRPMGGSGGPQSYEQYF.

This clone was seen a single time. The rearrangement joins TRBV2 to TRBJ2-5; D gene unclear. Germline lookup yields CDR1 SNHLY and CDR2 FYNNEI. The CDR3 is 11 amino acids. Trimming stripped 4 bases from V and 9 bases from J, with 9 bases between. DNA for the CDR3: TGTGCCAGCAGTGGAGGTTCGGCCCAGTACTTC. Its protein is CASSGGSAQYF.

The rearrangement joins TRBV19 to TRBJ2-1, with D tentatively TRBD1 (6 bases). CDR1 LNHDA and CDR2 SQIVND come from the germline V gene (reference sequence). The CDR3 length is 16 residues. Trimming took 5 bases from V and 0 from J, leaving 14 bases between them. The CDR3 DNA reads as TGTGCCAGTAGTCTCCCAGGGGACCCCTCCTACAATGAGCAGTTCTTC. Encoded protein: CASSLPGDPSYNEQFF.

The DNA for the CDR3 is TGTGCCAGCAGCGTAGTAGGTAATTATGGTTCTGAAGCTTTCTTT. Encoded protein: CASSVVGNYGSEAFF. The V gene is TRBV9, the J gene TRBJ1-1, with no clear D. The CDR3 runs 15 residues. Trimming removed 0 bases at V and 6 bases at J, with 15 bases between. Germline V gives CDR1 SGDLS, CDR2 YYNGEE.

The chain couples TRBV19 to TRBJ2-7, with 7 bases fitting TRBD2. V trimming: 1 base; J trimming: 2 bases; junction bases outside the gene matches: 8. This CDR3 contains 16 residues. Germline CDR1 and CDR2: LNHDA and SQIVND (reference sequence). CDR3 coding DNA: TGTGCCAGTAGTATAGGGGGAGGGCCAACAACCTACGAGCAGTACTTC. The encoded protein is CASSIGGGPTTYEQYF.

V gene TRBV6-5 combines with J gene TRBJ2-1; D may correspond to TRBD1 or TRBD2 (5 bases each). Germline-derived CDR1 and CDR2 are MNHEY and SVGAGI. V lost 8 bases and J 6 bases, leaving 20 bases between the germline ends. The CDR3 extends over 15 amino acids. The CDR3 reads CASRPGWGFFNEQFF. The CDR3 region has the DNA TGTGCCAGCCGCCCTGGCTGGGGGTTCTTCAATGAGCAGTTCTTC.

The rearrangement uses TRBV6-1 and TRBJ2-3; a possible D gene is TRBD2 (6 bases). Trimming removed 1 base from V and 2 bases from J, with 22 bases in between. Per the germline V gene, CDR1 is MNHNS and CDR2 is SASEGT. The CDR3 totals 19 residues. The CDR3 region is CASSEDGGTLKGDTDTQYF. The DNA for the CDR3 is TGTGCCAGCAGTGAAGATGGGGGGACTCTAAAAGGGGACACAGATACGCAGTATTTT.

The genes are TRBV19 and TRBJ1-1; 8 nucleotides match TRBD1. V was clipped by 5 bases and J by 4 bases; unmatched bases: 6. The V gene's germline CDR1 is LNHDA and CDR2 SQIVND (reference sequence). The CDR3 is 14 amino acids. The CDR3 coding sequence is TGTGCCAGTAGTGCACAGGGGGATGGCACTGAAGCTTTCTTT. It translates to CASSAQGDGTEAFF.

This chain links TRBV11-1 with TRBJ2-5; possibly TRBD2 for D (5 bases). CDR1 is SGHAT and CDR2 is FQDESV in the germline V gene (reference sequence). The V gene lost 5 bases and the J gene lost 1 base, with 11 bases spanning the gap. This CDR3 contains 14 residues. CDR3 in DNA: TGTGCCAGCAGCCTAGGACTTGGCCAAGAGACCCAGTACTTC. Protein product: CASSLGLGQETQYF. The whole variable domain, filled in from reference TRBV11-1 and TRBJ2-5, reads EAEVAQSPRYKITEKSQAVAFWCDPISGHATLYWYRQILGQGPELLVQFQDESVVDDSQLPKDRFSAERLKGVDSTLKIQPAELGDSAMYLCASSLGLGQETQYFGPGTRLLVL.

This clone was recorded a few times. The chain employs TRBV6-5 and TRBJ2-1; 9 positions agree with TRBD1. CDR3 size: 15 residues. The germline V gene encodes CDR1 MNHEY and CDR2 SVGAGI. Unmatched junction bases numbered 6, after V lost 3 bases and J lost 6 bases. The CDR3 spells CASSYGQGYGNEQFF. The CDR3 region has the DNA TGTGCCAGCAGTTATGGACAGGGGTATGGCAATGAGCAGTTCTTC.

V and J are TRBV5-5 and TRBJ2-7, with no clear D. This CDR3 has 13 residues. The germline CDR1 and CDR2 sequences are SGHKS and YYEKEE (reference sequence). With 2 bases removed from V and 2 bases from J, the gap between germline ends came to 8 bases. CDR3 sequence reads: CASSFGATYEQYF. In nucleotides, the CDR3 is TGTGCCAGCAGCTTTGGAGCCACCTACGAGCAGTACTTC. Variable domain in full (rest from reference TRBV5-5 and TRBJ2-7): DAGVTQSPTHLIKTRGQQVTLRCSPISGHKSVSWYQQVLGQGPQFIFQYYEKEERGRGNFPDRFSARQFPNYSSELNVNALLLGDSALYLCASSFGATYEQYFGPGTRLTVT.

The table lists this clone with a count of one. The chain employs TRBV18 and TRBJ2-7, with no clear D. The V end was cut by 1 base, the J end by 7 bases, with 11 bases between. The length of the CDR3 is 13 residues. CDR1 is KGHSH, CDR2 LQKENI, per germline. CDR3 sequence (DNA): TGTGCCAGCTCACCACGTGGGCTGGAGGAGCAGTACTTC. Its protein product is CASSPRGLEEQYF.

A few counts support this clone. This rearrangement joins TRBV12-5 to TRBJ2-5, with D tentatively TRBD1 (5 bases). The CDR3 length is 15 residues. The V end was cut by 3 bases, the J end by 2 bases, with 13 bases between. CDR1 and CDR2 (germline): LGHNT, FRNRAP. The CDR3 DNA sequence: TGTGCTAGTGGTTTCCCCGATCGACAGCAAGAGACCCAGTACTTC. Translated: CASGFPDRQQETQYF.

CDR3 bases: TGCGCCAGCAGCTACACAGATGTTGGCACTGAAGCTTTCTTT. Translation: CASSYTDVGTEAFF. The chain couples TRBV5-1 to TRBJ1-1; D uncertain. In germline, CDR1 is SGHRS, CDR2 YFSETQ. V lost 3 bases to trimming and J lost 4 bases, with 13 bases between them. The CDR3 has 14 amino acids.

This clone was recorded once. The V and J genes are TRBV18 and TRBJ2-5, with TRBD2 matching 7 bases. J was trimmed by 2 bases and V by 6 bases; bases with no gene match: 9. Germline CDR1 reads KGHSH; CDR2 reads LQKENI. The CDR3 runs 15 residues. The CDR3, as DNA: TGTGCCAGCTCCCATAGAAGCGGGGCTCAAGAGACCCAGTACTTC. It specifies CASSHRSGAQETQYF. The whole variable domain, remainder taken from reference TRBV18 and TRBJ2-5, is NAGVMQNPRHLVRRRGQEARLRCSPMKGHSHVYWYRQLPEEGLKFMVYLQKENIIDESGMPKERFSAEFPKEGPSILRIQQVVRGDSAAYFCASSHRSGAQETQYFGPGTRLLVL.

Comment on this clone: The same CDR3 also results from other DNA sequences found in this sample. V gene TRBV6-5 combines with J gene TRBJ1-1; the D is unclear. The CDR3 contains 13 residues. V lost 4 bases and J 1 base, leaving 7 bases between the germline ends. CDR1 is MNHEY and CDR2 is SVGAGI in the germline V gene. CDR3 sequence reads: CASSLGPNTEAFF. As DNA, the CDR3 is TGTGCCAGCAGTTTGGGCCCGAACACTGAAGCTTTCTTT.

The CDR3 region is CASSLDRAAYEQYF. The CDR3, as DNA: TGCGCCAGCAGCCTGGACAGGGCAGCCTACGAGCAGTACTTC. This chain links TRBV5-1 with TRBJ2-7; 8 nucleotides line up with TRBD1. This CDR3 spans 14 amino acids. Trimming took 4 bases from V and 2 from J; bases not matched to a gene: 5. Germline V gene data show CDR1 as SGHRS and CDR2 as YFSETQ.

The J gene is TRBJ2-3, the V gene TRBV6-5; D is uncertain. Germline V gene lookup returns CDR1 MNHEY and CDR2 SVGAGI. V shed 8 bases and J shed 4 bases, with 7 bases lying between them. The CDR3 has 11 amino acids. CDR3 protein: CASGTPDTQYF. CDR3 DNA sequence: TGTGCCAGCGGAACCCCAGATACGCAGTATTTT.

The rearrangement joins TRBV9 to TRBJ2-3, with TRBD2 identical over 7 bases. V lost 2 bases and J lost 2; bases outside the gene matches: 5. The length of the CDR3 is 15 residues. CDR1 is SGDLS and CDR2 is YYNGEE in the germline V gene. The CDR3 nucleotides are TGTGCCAGCAGCGTCCCGCGGGGGAACACAGATACGCAGTATTTT. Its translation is CASSVPRGNTDTQYF.

CDR3 sequence: CASNYLSGGDYEQYF. The CDR3 bases are TGTGCCAGCAACTACCTCAGCGGGGGGGACTACGAGCAGTACTTC. The chain has TRBV5-6 and TRBJ2-7, with 10 bases that match TRBD2. Germline lookup yields CDR1 SGHDT and CDR2 YYEEEE. The CDR3 consists of 15 residues. The V and J ends lost 6 bases and 3 bases, in that order; junction bases with no gene match: 9.

The CDR3 DNA is TGTGCCATCCGGGACGGATCTGGAAACACCATATATTTT. It codes for CAIRDGSGNTIYF. This chain connects TRBV10-3 to TRBJ1-3; tentative D call: TRBD1 (5 bases). Germline assignment: CDR1 ENHRY and CDR2 SYGVKD. This CDR3 spans 13 amino acids. V was shortened by 8 bases and J by 1 base, with 9 bases between the two germline ends.

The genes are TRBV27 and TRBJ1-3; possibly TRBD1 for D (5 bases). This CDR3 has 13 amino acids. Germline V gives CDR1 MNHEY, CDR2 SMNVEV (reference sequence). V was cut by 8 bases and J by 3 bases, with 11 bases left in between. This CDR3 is CASGRGDGNTIYF. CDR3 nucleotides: TGTGCCAGCGGGCGGGGGGATGGAAACACCATATATTTT.